This TCR beta chain was captured by sequencing in a study of T cells in Graves' hyperthyroidism and ophthalmopathy. Study-wide points: Ophthalmopathy was identified by the model a median around 6.9 months ahead of onset.

This clonotype turned up a few times. The antigen remains undetermined. It was RNA transcripts that yielded the amplified TCR beta CDR3 regions. The HTBI primer set was used in a first-round RT-PCR of the TCR CDR3. TCRdb fed the multiplex PCR reads into MiXCR, producing one record per CDR3 protein. Altogether roughly 170,000 distinct CDR3 sequences are present, roughly 10% being singletons, with the ten largest covering around 21%. The length of the CDR3 is 16 residues. Germline-derived CDR1 and CDR2 are SGHAT and FQNNGV. V lost 4 bases and J lost 5, with 20 bases in between. The V call is TRBV11-2, the J call TRBJ1-2; the D gene is possibly TRBD1 (5 bases). The sequence came from a woman between 18 and 30 years old with Graves' hyperthyroidism that later progressed to Graves' ophthalmopathy. Source material: blood. In DNA form, the CDR3 reads TGTGCCAGCAGCTCTTACCAGGGATCGCACACTTATGGCTACACCTTC. It yields the protein CASSSYQGSHTYGYTF. Using reference TRBV11-2 and TRBJ1-2 for the parts outside the CDR3, the full variable domain is EAGVAQSPRYKIIEKRQSVAFWCNPISGHATLYWYQQILGQGPKLLIQFQNNGVVDDSQLPKDRFSAERLKGVDSTLKIQPAKLEDSAVYLCASSSYQGSHTYGYTFGSGTRLTVV.